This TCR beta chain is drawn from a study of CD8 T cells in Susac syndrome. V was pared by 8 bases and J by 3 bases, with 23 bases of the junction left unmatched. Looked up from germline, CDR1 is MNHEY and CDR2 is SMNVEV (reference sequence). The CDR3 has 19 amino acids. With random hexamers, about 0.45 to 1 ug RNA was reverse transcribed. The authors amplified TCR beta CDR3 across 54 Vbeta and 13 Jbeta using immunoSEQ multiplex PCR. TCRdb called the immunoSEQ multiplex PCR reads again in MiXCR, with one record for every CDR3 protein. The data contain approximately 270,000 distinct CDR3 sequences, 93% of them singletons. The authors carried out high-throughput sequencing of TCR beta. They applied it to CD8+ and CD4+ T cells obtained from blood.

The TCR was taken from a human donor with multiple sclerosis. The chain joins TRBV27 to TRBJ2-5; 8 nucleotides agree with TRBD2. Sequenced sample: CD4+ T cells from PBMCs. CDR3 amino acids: CASSPFSFSLREVKETQYF. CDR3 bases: TGTGCCAGCTCCCCTTTTTCCTTTAGCTTGCGGGAGGTTAAAGAGACCCAGTACTTC.